This is a list of T cell receptor beta chains from one sample in a study of OX40 agonist ivuxolimab in advanced cancers. The assay was immunoSEQ multiplex PCR, and TCRdb's table has in-frame clones only and misses some. The table shows 70,000 to 95,000 clones, with about 90% occurring only once. The sample here was CD4+ or CD8+ T cells sorted from blood, taken in a trial of the OX40 agonist ivuxolimab. These receptor sequences come from an adult with an advanced solid tumor such as melanoma, head and neck, liver or kidney cancer. CDR3s include the opening cysteine and the closing phenylalanine or tryptophan. D genes are given only for firm matches. Not all rows give a size; the values are once, few, many and, for expanded clones, a class.

V	D	size	length	J	DNA	CDR3
TRBV7-9	TRBD1	NA	15	TRBJ2-1	TGTGCCAGCAGTCAGGACAGGGAGGCCTACAATGAGCAGTTCTTC	CASSQDREAYNEQFF
TRBV10-1	TRBD1	few	13	TRBJ1-2	TGCGCCAGCAGTACGGACAGGGACTATGGCTACACCTTC	CASSTDRDYGYTF
TRBV10-3	NA	NA	14	TRBJ2-1	TGTGCCATCAGTGAGTCCGACTGGGACGGTGAGCAGTTCTTC	CAISESDWDGEQFF
TRBV28	NA	NA	15	TRBJ1-5	TGTGCCAGCAAAACCGACGAGGGAGAGAGTCAGCCCCAGCATTTT	CASKTDEGESQPQHF
TRBV6-6	NA	few	15	TRBJ2-3	TGTGCCAGCAGTTACGGGGCTAGCGAGCAGGGTACGCAGTATTTT	CASSYGASEQGTQYF
TRBV6-1	TRBD2	NA	15	TRBJ2-5	TGTGCCAGCAGACCGAACCGGGGGGACCAAGAGACCCAGTACTTC	CASRPNRGDQETQYF
TRBV5-8	NA	NA	15	TRBJ1-2	TGTGCCAGCAGCTTGGCACGAGGGGCGATCTATGGCTACACCTTC	CASSLARGAIYGYTF
TRBV14	NA	NA	12	TRBJ2-5	TGTGCCAGCAGCCAAAGGACGGAGACCCAGTACTTC	CASSQRTETQYF
TRBV7-2	NA	NA	14	TRBJ2-3	TGTGCCAGCAGCTTAGCGGGGCCCACAGATACGCAGTATTTT	CASSLAGPTDTQYF
TRBV7-6	NA	few	17	TRBJ2-3	TGTGCCAGCAGCTTATATGCAGGGACAACAAGCACAGATACGCAGTATTTT	CASSLYAGTTSTDTQYF
TRBV21-1	NA	NA	15	TRBJ1-5	TGTGCCAGCAGCAATCAGGACAGGGTTGGTCAGCCCCAGCATTTT	CASSNQDRVGQPQHF
TRBV7-9	NA	NA	16	TRBJ2-2	TGTGCCAGCAGCCCAAACAGCGCCGCGAACACCGGGGAGCTGTTTTTT	CASSPNSAANTGELFF
TRBV18	NA	medium-sized	13	TRBJ1-2	TGTGCCAGCTCACCGGAGGGGAGTTATGGCTACACCTTC	CASSPEGSYGYTF
TRBV25-1	NA	NA	14	TRBJ1-5	TGTGCCAGCAGTGAAGGGGCAGGGGATCAGCCCCAGCATTTT	CASSEGAGDQPQHF
TRBV11-1	NA	NA	13	TRBJ1-2	TGTGCCAGCAGCTTGACCTCCGAGTATGGCTACACCTTC	CASSLTSEYGYTF
TRBV2	NA	NA	13	TRBJ2-5	TGTGCCAGCAGTGAAGGGCAGGGAGAGACCCAGTACTTC	CASSEGQGETQYF
TRBV5-4	TRBD2	NA	16	TRBJ2-1	TGTGCCAGCAGCTTGAGTGCGGGGGGAGGCTACAATGAGCAGTTCTTC	CASSLSAGGGYNEQFF
TRBV9	TRBD1	NA	14	TRBJ1-2	TGTGCCAGCAGCGGCCTGGGACAGAACTATGGCTACACCTTC	CASSGLGQNYGYTF
TRBV4-1	NA	NA	15	TRBJ1-3	TGCGCCAGCAGCCAAGAGGGTTTCTCTGGAAACACCATATATTTT	CASSQEGFSGNTIYF
TRBV5-1	NA	NA	12	TRBJ1-1	TGCGCCAGCGGTTGGGGTGGAACTGAAGCTTTCTTT	CASGWGGTEAFF
TRBV2	NA	few	13	TRBJ2-3	TGTGCCAGCAACAACGTAGGGGGTCCTACGCAGTATTTT	CASNNVGGPTQYF
TRBV6-6	NA	NA	15	TRBJ1-6	TGTGCCAGCAGTTACTCGGCAGGACAGTATTCACCCCTCCACTTT	CASSYSAGQYSPLHF
TRBV2	TRBD1	NA	15	TRBJ1-4	TGTGCCAGCAAGGGACAGGGTGCAACTAATGAAAAACTGTTTTTT	CASKGQGATNEKLFF
TRBV7-9	NA	NA	17	TRBJ2-5	TGTGCCAGCAGCCTAAGGTGGGACATTAACGGTCAAGAGACCCAGTACTTC	CASSLRWDINGQETQYF
TRBV6-6	NA	NA	15	TRBJ1-1	TGTGCCAGCAGTTACTCTCTGGGTTTGACGGCTGAAGCTTTCTTT	CASSYSLGLTAEAFF